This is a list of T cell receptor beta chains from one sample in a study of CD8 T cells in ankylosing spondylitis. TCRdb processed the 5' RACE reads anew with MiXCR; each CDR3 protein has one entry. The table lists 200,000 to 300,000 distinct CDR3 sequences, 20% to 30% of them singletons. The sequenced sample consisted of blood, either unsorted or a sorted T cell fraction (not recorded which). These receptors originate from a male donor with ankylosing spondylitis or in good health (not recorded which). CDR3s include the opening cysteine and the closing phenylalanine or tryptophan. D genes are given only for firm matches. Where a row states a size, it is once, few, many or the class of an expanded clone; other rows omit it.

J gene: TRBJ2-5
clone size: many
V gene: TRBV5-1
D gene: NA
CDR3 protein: CASSLVLGETQYF
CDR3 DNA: TGCGCCAGCAGCTTGGTACTAGGAGAGACCCAGTACTTC

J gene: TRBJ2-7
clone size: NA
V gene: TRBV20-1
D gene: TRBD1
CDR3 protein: CSAIYPRSQGAGEQYF
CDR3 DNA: TGCAGTGCTATATATCCGAGGAGTCAGGGGGCTGGCGAGCAGTACTTC

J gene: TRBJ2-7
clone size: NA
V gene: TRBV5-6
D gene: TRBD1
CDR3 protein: CASSKPGQGRYEQYF
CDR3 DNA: TGTGCCAGCAGTAAACCGGGACAGGGACGATACGAGCAGTACTTC

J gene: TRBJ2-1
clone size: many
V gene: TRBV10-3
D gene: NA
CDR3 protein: CAISGVSGDNEQFF
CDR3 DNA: TGTGCCATCAGTGGCGTTTCTGGGGATAATGAGCAGTTCTTC

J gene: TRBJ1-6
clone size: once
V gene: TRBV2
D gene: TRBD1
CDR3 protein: CASNRQGGNSPLHF
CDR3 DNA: TGTGCCAGCAATAGACAGGGAGGAAATTCACCCCTCCACTTT

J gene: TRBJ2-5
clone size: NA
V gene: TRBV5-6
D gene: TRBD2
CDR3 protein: CASTLSGGEETQYF
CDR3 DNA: TGTGCCAGCACCTTGAGTGGGGGGGAAGAGACCCAGTACTTC

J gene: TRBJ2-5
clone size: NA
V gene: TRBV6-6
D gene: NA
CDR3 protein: CASSGRFQETQYF
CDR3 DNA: TGTGCCAGCAGTGGTCGGTTTCAAGAGACCCAGTACTTC

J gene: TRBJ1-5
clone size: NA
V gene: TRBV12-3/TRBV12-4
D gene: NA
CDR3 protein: CASSFQRAGPQHF
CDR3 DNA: TGTGCCAGCAGTTTCCAGAGAGCGGGGCCCCAGCATTTT

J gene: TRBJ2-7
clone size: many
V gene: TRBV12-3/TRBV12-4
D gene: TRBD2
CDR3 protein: CASSEGLAVSYEQYF
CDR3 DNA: TGTGCCAGCAGCGAAGGACTAGCGGTCTCCTACGAGCAGTACTTC

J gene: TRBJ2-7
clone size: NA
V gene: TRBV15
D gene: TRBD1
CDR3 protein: CATSRPGQVREQYF
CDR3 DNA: TGTGCCACCAGCAGACCGGGACAGGTGAGGGAGCAGTACTTC

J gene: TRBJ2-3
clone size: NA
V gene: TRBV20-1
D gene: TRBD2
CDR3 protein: CSAVGGSGSTDTQYF
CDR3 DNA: TGCAGTGCTGTGGGAGGTAGCGGGAGCACAGATACGCAGTATTTT

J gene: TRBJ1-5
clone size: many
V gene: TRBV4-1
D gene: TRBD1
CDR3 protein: CASSQEEGAGGPQHF
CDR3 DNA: TGCGCCAGCAGCCAAGAGGAGGGGGCAGGGGGGCCCCAGCATTTT

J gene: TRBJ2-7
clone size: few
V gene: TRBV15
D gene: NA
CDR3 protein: CATPSSYEQYF
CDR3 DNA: TGTGCCACCCCCAGCTCCTACGAGCAGTACTTC

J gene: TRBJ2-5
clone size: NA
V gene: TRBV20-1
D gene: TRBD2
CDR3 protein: CSASGAGGTETQYF
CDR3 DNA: TGCAGTGCTAGTGGGGCGGGGGGGACGGAGACCCAGTACTTC

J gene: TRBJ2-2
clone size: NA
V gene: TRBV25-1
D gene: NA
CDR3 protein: CASSVAQTGELFF
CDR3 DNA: TGTGCCAGCAGTGTCGCGCAGACCGGGGAGCTGTTTTTT

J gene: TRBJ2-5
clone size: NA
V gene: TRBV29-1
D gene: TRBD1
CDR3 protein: CSVWDRSGETQYF
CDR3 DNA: TGCAGCGTTTGGGACAGGTCTGGAGAGACCCAGTACTTC

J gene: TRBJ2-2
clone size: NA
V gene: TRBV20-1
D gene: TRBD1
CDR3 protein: CSAIVVRDRGNTGELFF
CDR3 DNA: TGCAGTGCTATAGTAGTCCGGGACAGGGGTAACACCGGGGAGCTGTTTTTT

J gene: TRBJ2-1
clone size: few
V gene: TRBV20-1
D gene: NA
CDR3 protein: CSALPKAEQFF
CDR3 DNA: TGCAGTGCTCTTCCGAAGGCAGAGCAGTTCTTC

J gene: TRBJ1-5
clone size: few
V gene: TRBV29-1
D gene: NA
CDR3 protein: CSVSGLNQPQHF
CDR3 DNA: TGCAGCGTTTCAGGGTTAAATCAGCCCCAGCATTTT

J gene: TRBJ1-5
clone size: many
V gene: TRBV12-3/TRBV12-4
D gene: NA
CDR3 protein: CASSLGSDHQPQHF
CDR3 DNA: TGTGCCAGCAGTTTAGGCAGCGACCATCAGCCCCAGCATTTT

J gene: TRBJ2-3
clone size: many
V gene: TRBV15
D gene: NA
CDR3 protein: CATSIRPGTDTQYF
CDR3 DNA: TGTGCCACCAGCATACGACCTGGGACAGATACGCAGTATTTT

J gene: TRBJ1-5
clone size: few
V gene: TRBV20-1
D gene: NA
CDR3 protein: CSAREGEPGQPQHF
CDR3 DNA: TGCAGTGCTAGGGAGGGAGAGCCCGGCCAGCCCCAGCATTTT

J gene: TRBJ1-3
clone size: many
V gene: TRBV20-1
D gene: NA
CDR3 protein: CSARTTLRSGNTIYF
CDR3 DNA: TGCAGTGCTAGGACGACGTTACGCTCTGGAAACACCATATATTTT

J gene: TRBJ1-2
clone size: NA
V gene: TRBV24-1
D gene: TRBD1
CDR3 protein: CATSEGQRLGYTF
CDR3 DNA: TGTGCCACCAGTGAGGGACAGAGACTTGGCTACACCTTC

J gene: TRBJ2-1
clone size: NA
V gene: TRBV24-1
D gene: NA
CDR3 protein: CATSDLTGRNEQFF
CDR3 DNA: TGTGCCACCAGTGATTTGACAGGACGGAATGAGCAGTTCTTC

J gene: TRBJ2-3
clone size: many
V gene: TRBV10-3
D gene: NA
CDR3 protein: CAIRGMGTDTQYF
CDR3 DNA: TGTGCCATCAGGGGTATGGGCACAGATACGCAGTATTTT

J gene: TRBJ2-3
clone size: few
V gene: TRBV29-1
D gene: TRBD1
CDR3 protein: CSVDGTAYTQYF
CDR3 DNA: TGCAGCGTCGACGGGACAGCCTATACGCAGTATTTT

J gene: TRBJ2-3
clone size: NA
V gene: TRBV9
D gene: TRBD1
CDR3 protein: CASSVGTGTQYF
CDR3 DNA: TGTGCCAGCAGCGTTGGGACAGGGACGCAGTATTTT

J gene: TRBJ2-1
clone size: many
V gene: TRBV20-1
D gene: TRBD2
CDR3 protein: CSARSSTSGGYNEQFF
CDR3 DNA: TGCAGTGCTAGAAGCTCTACTAGCGGGGGATACAATGAGCAGTTCTTC

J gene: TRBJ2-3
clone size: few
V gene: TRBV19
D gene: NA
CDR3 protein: CASKNGPGAKDTQYF
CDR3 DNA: TGTGCCAGCAAAAACGGTCCGGGGGCCAAGGATACGCAGTATTTT

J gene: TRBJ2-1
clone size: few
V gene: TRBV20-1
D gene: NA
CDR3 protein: CSADTNNEQFF
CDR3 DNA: TGCAGTGCAGATACTAACAATGAGCAGTTCTTC

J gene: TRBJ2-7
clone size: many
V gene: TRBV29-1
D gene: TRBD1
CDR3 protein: CSVEGQGSSRSSYEQYF
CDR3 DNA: TGCAGCGTTGAAGGACAGGGCAGTAGCAGAAGCTCCTACGAGCAGTACTTC

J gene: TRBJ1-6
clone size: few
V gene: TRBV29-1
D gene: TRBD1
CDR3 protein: CSYRTGTNSPLHF
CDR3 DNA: TGCAGCTATCGGACAGGGACGAATTCCCCCCTCCACTTT

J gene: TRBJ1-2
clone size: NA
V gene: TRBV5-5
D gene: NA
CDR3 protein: CASSSAPSAGYTF
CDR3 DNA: TGTGCCAGCAGCTCAGCCCCGTCCGCTGGCTACACCTTC

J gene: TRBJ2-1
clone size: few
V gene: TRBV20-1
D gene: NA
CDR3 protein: CSARARGGWNEQFF
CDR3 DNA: TGCAGTGCTAGGGCCAGGGGAGGTTGGAATGAGCAGTTCTTC

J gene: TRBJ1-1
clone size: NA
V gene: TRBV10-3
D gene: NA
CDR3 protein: CAISAQGQVTEAFF
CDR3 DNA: TGTGCCATCAGTGCCCAGGGGCAGGTCACTGAAGCTTTCTTT

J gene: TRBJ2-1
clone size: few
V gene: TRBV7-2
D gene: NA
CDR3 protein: CASSSNRGGEQFF
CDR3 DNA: TGTGCCAGCAGCTCAAACAGGGGGGGTGAGCAGTTCTTC

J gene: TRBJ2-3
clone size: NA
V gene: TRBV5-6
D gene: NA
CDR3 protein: CASSLFYSSTDTQYF
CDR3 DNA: TGTGCCAGCAGCTTGTTCTACTCTAGCACAGATACGCAGTATTTT

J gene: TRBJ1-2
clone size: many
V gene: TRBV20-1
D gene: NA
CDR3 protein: CSALRQPNYGYTF
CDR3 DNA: TGCAGTGCCCTCCGACAGCCCAACTATGGCTACACCTTC

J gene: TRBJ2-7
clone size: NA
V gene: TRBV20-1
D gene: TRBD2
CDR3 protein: CSAPWSSGYEQYF
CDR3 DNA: TGCAGTGCTCCCTGGTCTAGCGGCTACGAGCAGTACTTC

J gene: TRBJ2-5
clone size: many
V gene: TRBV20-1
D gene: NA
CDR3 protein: CSASLARQTQYF
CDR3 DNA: TGCAGTGCTAGTCTTGCGAGGCAGACCCAGTACTTC

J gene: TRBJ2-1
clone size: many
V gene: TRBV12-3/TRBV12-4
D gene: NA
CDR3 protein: CASSLRRDNEQFF
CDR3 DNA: TGTGCCAGCAGTTTAAGGCGTGACAATGAGCAGTTCTTC

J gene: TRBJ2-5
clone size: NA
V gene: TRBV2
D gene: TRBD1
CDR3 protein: CASSGGTGLETQYF
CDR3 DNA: TGTGCCAGCAGTGGGGGGACAGGTCTAGAGACCCAGTACTTC

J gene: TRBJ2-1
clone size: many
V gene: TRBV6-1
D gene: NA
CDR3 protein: CASSQTVLSYNEQFF
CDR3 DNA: TGTGCCAGCAGTCAAACGGTTCTCTCCTACAATGAGCAGTTCTTC

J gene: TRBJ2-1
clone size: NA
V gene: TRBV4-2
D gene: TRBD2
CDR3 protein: CASSQVAGDFNEQFF
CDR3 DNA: TGTGCCAGCAGCCAAGTAGCGGGGGACTTCAATGAGCAGTTCTTC

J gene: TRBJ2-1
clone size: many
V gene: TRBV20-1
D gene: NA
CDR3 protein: CSARDGRSSYNEQFF
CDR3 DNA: TGCAGTGCTAGGGACGGGAGATCTTCCTACAATGAGCAGTTCTTC